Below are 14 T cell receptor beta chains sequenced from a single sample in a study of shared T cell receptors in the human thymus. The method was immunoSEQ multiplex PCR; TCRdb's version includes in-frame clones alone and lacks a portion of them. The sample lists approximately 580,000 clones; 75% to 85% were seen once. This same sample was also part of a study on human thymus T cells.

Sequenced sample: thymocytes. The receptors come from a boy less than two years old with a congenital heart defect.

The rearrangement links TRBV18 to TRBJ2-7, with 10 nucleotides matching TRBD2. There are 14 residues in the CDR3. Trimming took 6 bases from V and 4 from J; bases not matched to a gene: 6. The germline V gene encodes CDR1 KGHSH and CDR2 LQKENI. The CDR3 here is CASSPGTSAYEQYF. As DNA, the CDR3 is TGTGCCAGCTCGCCCGGGACTAGCGCGTACGAGCAGTACTTC.

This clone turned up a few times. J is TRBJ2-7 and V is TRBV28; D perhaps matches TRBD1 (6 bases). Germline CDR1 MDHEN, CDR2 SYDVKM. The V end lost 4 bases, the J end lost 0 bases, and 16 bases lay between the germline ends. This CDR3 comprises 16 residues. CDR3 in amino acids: CASSSPGVPSSYEQYF. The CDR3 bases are TGTGCCAGCAGTTCCCCAGGGGTCCCAAGCTCCTACGAGCAGTACTTC.

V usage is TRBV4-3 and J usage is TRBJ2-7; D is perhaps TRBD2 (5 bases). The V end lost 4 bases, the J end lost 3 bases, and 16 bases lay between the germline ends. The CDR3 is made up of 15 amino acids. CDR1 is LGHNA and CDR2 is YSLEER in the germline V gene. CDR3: CASSPYPGIDYEQYF. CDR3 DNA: TGCGCCAGCAGCCCATACCCCGGGATCGACTACGAGCAGTACTTC.

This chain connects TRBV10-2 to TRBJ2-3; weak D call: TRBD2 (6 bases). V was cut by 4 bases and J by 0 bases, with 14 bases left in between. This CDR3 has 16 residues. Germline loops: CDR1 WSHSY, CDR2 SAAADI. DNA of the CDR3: TGCGCCAGCAGTGCAGCGGAGGGGAGTAGCACAGATACGCAGTATTTT. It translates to CASSAAEGSSTDTQYF.

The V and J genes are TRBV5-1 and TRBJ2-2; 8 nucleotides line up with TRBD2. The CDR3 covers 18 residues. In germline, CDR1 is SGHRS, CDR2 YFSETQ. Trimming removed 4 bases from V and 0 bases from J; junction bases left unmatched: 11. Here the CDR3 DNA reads TGCGCCAGCAGCCCCCACCCTAGCGGGTACTCGAACACCGGGGAGCTGTTTTTT. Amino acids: CASSPHPSGYSNTGELFF.

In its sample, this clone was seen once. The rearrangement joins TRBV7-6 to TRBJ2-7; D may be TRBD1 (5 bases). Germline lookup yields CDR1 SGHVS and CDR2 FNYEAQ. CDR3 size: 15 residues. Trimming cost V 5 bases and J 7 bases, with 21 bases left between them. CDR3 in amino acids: CASSLPPAGSREQYF. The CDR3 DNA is TGTGCCAGCAGCCTACCGCCGGCAGGGTCGCGGGAGCAGTACTTC. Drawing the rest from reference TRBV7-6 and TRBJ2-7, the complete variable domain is GAGVSQSPRYKVTKRGQDVALRCDPISGHVSLYWYRQALGQGPEFLTYFNYEAQQDKSGLPNDRFSAERPEGSISTLTIQRTEQRDSAMYRCASSLPPAGSREQYFGPGTRLTVT.

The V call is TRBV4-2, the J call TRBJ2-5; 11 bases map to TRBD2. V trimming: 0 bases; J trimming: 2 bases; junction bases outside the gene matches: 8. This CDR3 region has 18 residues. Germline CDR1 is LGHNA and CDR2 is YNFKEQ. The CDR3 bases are TGTGCCAGCAGCCAAGATATGGGGACTAGCGGACTTCAAGAGACCCAGTACTTC. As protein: CASSQDMGTSGLQETQYF.

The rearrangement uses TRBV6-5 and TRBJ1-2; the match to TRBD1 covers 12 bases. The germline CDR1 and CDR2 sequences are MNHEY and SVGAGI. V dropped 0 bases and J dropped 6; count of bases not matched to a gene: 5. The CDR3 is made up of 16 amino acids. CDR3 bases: TGTGCCAGCAGTTACTCCTCCGGGACAGGGGGCCATGGCTACACCTTC. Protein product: CASSYSSGTGGHGYTF.

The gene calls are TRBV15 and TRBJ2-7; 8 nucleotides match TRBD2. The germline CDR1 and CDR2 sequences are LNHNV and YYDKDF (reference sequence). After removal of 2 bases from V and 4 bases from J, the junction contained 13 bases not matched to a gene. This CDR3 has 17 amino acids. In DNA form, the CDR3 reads TGTGCCACCAGCAGACCGGCGGGGGGCAGGGAGGGGTACGAGCAGTACTTC. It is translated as CATSRPAGGREGYEQYF. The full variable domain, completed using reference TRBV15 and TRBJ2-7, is DAMVIQNPRYQVTQFGKPVTLSCSQTLNHNVMYWYQQKSSQAPKLLFHYYDKDFNNEADTPDNFQSRRPNTSFCFLDIRSPGLGDTAMYLCATSRPAGGREGYEQYFGPGTRLTVT.

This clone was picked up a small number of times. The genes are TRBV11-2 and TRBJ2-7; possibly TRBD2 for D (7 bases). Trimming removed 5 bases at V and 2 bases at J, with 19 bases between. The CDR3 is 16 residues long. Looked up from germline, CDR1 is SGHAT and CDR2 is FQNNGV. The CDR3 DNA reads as TGTGCCAGCAGCCGAGAGGGGGGAGCGGGACCCTACGAGCAGTACTTC. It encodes CASSREGGAGPYEQYF.

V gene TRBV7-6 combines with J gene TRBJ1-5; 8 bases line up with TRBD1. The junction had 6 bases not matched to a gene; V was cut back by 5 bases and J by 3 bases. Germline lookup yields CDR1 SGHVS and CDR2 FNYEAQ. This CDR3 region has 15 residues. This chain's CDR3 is CASSRGTGDNQPQHF. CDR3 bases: TGTGCCAGCAGCCGAGGGACAGGAGACAATCAGCCCCAGCATTTT.

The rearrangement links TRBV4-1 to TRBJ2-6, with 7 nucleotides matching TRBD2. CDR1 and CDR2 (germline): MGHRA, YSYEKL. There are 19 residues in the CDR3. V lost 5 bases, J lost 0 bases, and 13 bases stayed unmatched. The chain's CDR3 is CASSTKLAPGLSGANVLTF. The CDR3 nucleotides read TGCGCCAGCAGCACCAAACTAGCGCCGGGACTCTCTGGGGCCAACGTCCTGACTTTC.

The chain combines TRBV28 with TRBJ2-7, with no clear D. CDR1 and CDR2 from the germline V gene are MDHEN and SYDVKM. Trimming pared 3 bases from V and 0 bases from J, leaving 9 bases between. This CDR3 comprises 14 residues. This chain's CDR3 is CASSFVPSSYEQYF. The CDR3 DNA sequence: TGTGCCAGCAGTTTTGTGCCGAGCTCCTACGAGCAGTACTTC.

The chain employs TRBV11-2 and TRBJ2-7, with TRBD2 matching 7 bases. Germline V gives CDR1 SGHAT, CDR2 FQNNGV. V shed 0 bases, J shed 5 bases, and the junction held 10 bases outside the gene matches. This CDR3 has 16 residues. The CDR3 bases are TGTGCCAGCAGCTTAGATGAGGGCGGGAGCAAGAACGAGCAGTACTTC. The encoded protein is CASSLDEGGSKNEQYF.